The entry below gives a single T cell receptor beta chain sequence along with its context. Its specificity is not known. The data stem from a study of radiation and T cells in renal cell carcinoma. Study-wide results and caveats: In blood, top tumor clones expanded by 2 weeks, shrinking by 4.

Data came from immunoSEQ multiplex PCR; TCRdb stores just in-frame clones and leaves some out. The sample holds roughly 150,000 clones, over 80% seen once. The CDR3 totals 18 residues. V dropped 4 bases and J dropped 4; count of bases not matched to a gene: 14. Germline V lookup: CDR1 LGHNA, CDR2 YNFKEQ. Stated time point: blood 2 weeks post-SBRT. Indicated treatment: 15 Gy SBRT to primary tumor, nephrectomy 4 weeks later. This renal cell carcinoma was of the clear cell type. The chain employs TRBV4-2 and TRBJ2-1; 9 bases align to TRBD2. The sequence came from a woman aged 50 to 65 with renal cell carcinoma. This sample comprised blood, obtained from a patient whose treatment included radiotherapy and nephrectomy. This chain's CDR3 is CASSPSSRGLAFYNEQFF. The CDR3 DNA reads as TGTGCCAGCAGCCCGTCGAGCCGAGGACTAGCGTTTTACAATGAGCAGTTCTTC.